The text below deals with one T cell receptor (beta chain). Its antigen remains unidentified. Other DNA variants within this sample encode the same CDR3. This sample is drawn from a study of cytomegalovirus exposure and HLA in healthy donors. Study conclusions and caveats: Later work found that TCR association rates differed between HLA loci; DRB1 had the most and HLA-C the fewest.

With 60 Vbeta and 13 Jbeta primers, the PCR was carried out. TCRdb keeps only in-frame clones here, not all; method: immunoSEQ multiplex PCR. The sample contains 120,000 or so clones, around 77% of which appear only once. CDR1 is MNHEY and CDR2 is SVGAGI in the germline V gene. V was clipped by 2 bases and J by 5 bases, with 9 bases between them. The CDR3 is made up of 13 amino acids. The sequenced sample consisted of PBMCs. The receptor comes from a man over 45 in good health and CMV-seropositive. The V and J genes are TRBV6-5 and TRBJ1-2, with D maybe TRBD1 (6 bases). The CDR3 protein is CASSYGQSYGYTF. For the CDR3, the DNA is TGTGCCAGCAGTTACGGACAGTCTTATGGCTACACCTTC.